The 31 T cell receptor beta chains in this list originate from one sample, sequenced in a study of blood T cells in healthy people across ages. For the second PCR, which ran for about 7 to 12 cycles, a sample-barcoded 5' primer and a J-beta primer mix were used. TCRdb re-called the 5' RACE reads through MiXCR, storing one row per CDR3 protein. The repertoire holds 450,000 to 700,000 distinct CDR3 sequences, 27% seen once, with less than 20% in the top ten. The sample comprised blood. The receptors originated from a woman in her seventies in good health.

This CDR3 reads CASGLQPEETQYF. CDR3 sequence (DNA): TGTGCTAGTGGTTTACAGCCTGAAGAGACCCAGTACTTC. The chain recombines TRBV12-5 with TRBJ2-1, with no clear D. The last part of the DNA fits TRBJ2-5 better; the J call may be wrong. This CDR3 spans 13 amino acids. CDR1 LGHNT and CDR2 FRNRAP come from the germline V gene.

This clonotype was seen a few times. The chain combines TRBV7-2 with TRBJ1-3; D unresolved. Germline CDR1 reads SGHTA; CDR2 reads FQGNSA. V was trimmed by 4 bases and J by 0 bases, leaving 7 bases between them. This CDR3 has 14 residues. CDR3 nucleotide sequence: TGTGCCAGCAGCTCTTACAGCTCTGGAAACACCATATATTTT. It yields the protein CASSSYSSGNTIYF.

The sample holds one count of this clonotype. The genes are TRBV7-2 and TRBJ2-6; D may be TRBD2 (7 bases). V was trimmed by 8 bases and J by 9 bases, leaving 17 bases between them. Looked up from germline, CDR1 is SGHTA and CDR2 is FQGNSA. The CDR3 runs 14 residues. This CDR3 is CASRLGGEGNVLTF. CDR3 DNA: TGTGCCAGCCGCCTAGGGGGGGAGGGCAACGTCCTGACTTTC.

In this sample, this clonotype turned up a few times. As the CDR3 is not closed by the conserved phenylalanine or tryptophan, this likely results from a read error. The DNA is left out, because the CDR3 cannot be placed on it with certainty; the CDR3 is given as TCRdb lists it. The chain has TRBV5-1 and TRBJ2-1. The CDR3 numbers 11 amino acids, ends counted. In germline, CDR1 is SGHRS, CDR2 YFSETQ. The CDR3 spells CASSPFCEAQV.

The chain combines TRBV6-2 or TRBV6-3 with TRBJ2-1; the D gene is possibly TRBD1 (5 bases). Trimming shortened V by 6 bases and J by 5 bases, and 14 bases separated the two germline ends. Germline V gene data show CDR1 as MNHEY and CDR2 as SVGEGT. This CDR3 is 14 amino acids long. For the CDR3, the DNA is TGTGCCAGCAGGACCGCCACAGGAAACAATGAGCAGTTCTTC. Protein: CASRTATGNNEQFF.

The rearrangement links TRBV29-1 to TRBJ1-2, with unresolved D. Germline V lookup: CDR1 SQVTM, CDR2 ANQGSEA. The CDR3 spans 11 residues. Trimming pared 8 bases from V and 0 bases from J, leaving 7 bases between. For the CDR3, the DNA is TGCAGCATCGGAACTAACTATGGCTACACCTTC. Encoded protein: CSIGTNYGYTF.

There are a few counts of this clonotype. The chain carries TRBV25-1 and TRBJ2-3; 7 bases agree with TRBD2. The CDR3 totals 16 residues. Per germline, CDR1 MGHDK and CDR2 SYGVNS. The junction had 9 bases not matched to a gene; V was cut back by 6 bases and J by 0 bases. This CDR3 is CASSSAPGGSTDTQYF. CDR3 coding DNA: TGTGCCAGCAGCTCAGCTCCGGGGGGAAGCACAGATACGCAGTATTTT.

In its sample, this clonotype was seen a few times. J is TRBJ1-6 and V is TRBV5-1; D not certain. The CDR3 has 14 amino acids. With 4 bases removed from V and 10 bases from J, the gap between germline ends came to 15 bases. The germline gives CDR1 SGHRS, CDR2 YFSETQ. DNA of the CDR3: TGCGCCAGCAGCCTGGGCCAGGACGGATCACCCCTCCACTTT. It is translated as CASSLGQDGSPLHF.

This chain uses TRBV20-1 with TRBJ2-5; D not certain. CDR1 is DFQATT and CDR2 is SNEGSKA in the germline V gene (reference sequence). The V end was cut by 3 bases, the J end by 4 bases, with 15 bases between. CDR3 length: 14 residues. The CDR3 sequence: CSARIELMGETQYF. CDR3 DNA: TGCAGTGCTAGGATAGAACTGATGGGAGAGACCCAGTACTTC.

V and J are TRBV5-5 and TRBJ1-3, with D unclear. Trimming left V 4 bases short and J 0 bases short, with 14 bases between. CDR3 length: 16 residues. Germline values: CDR1 SGHKS, CDR2 YYEKEE (reference sequence). CDR3 DNA sequence: TGTGCCAGCAGCCCGAATGTACCGAACTCTGGAAACACCATATATTTT. Translated, it gives CASSPNVPNSGNTIYF.

The J gene is TRBJ2-1, the V gene TRBV20-1, with 10 bases aligning to TRBD2. V trimming: 6 bases; J trimming: 8 bases; junction bases outside the gene matches: 16. CDR1 and CDR2 from the germline V gene are DFQATT and SNEGSKA (reference sequence). The CDR3 spans 16 residues. The CDR3 bases are TGCAGTGCCGGCCCAGCTAGCGGGGGCCCCCGGGATGAGCAGTTCTTC. Amino acid sequence: CSAGPASGGPRDEQFF.

The gene calls are TRBV12-3 or TRBV12-4 and TRBJ2-7, with D perhaps TRBD1 or TRBD2 (5 bases each). The CDR3 runs to 15 residues. V lost 3 bases and J lost 4, with 16 bases in between. DNA for the CDR3: TGTGCCAGCAGTTTCTATCGGGGCAGCTATTACGAGCAGTACTTC. This translates into CASSFYRGSYYEQYF.

Only a few counts were recorded for this clonotype. The chain couples TRBV12-3 or TRBV12-4 to TRBJ2-3; D not certain. This CDR3 has 14 amino acids. V lost 1 base to trimming and J lost 8 bases, with 13 bases between them. CDR3 sequence reads: CASSLGATESTQYF. In nucleotides, the CDR3 is TGTGCCAGCAGTTTAGGGGCCACGGAAAGTACGCAGTATTTT.

This clonotype was recorded a few times. V gene TRBV12-3 or TRBV12-4 combines with J gene TRBJ2-2, with 9 bases lining up with TRBD1. After removal of 1 base from V and 7 bases from J, the junction contained 1 base not matched to a gene. This CDR3 is 14 amino acids long. The CDR3 DNA reads TGTGCCAGCAGTTTAGGACAGGGGGACGGGGAGCTGTTTTTT. Its protein is CASSLGQGDGELFF.

This clonotype has more than one count but fewer than ten. The J gene is TRBJ2-2, the V gene TRBV4-1, with D tentatively TRBD1 or TRBD2 (6 bases each). The germline V and J ends were trimmed by 5 bases and 3 bases, with 16 bases remaining between them. Germline-derived CDR1 and CDR2 are MGHRA and YSYEKL. The length of the CDR3 is 16 residues. CDR3 protein: CASSIIRGLDTGELFF. The CDR3 region has the DNA TGCGCCAGCAGCATCATTCGGGGGCTTGACACCGGGGAGCTGTTTTTT.

The sample holds a few counts of this clonotype. The chain has TRBV12-3 or TRBV12-4 and TRBJ2-1, with D perhaps matching TRBD2 (6 bases). The CDR3 extends over 15 amino acids. V lost 2 bases and J 7 bases, leaving 15 bases between the germline ends. CDR3: CASSLTGGSPNEQFF. The CDR3 DNA is TGTGCCAGCAGTTTAACTGGGGGGAGTCCGAATGAGCAGTTCTTC.

The chain employs TRBV7-3 and TRBJ2-5; 10 bases line up with TRBD2. The DNA end is a closer match to TRBJ2-1, so the J assignment may be wrong. The CDR3 runs to 16 residues. CDR1 and CDR2 (germline): SGHTA, FQGTGA. Here the CDR3 DNA reads TGTGCCAGCAGCTTATTTGCTAGCGGGGGTGACAATGAGCAGTTCTTC. This translates into CASSLFASGGDNEQFF.

The chain recombines TRBV18 with TRBJ2-5; 8 nucleotides align to TRBD2. Per the germline V gene, CDR1 is KGHSH and CDR2 is LQKENI. The CDR3 extends over 13 amino acids. Trimming removed 6 bases from V and 5 bases from J; junction bases left unmatched: 5. The CDR3 reads CASSPGLDETQYF. In nucleotides, the CDR3 is TGTGCCAGCTCCCCGGGACTAGATGAGACCCAGTACTTC.

The chain uses TRBV6-5 and TRBJ1-1, with a possible D match to TRBD1 (6 bases). This CDR3 spans 13 amino acids. Germline CDR1 MNHEY, CDR2 SVGAGI. The V end was cut by 5 bases, the J end by 3 bases, with 10 bases between. The CDR3 protein is CASSPTGYTEAFF. For the CDR3, the DNA is TGTGCCAGCAGTCCCACAGGGTACACTGAAGCTTTCTTT.

This clonotype was detected a few times. V and J are TRBV5-1 and TRBJ2-1, with 7 bases lining up with TRBD1. The CDR3 totals 13 residues. Unmatched junction bases numbered 7, after V lost 3 bases and J lost 10 bases. The V gene's germline CDR1 is SGHRS and CDR2 YFSETQ. The CDR3 sequence: CASSSGPGQEQFF. CDR3 nucleotide sequence: TGCGCCAGCAGCTCCGGCCCGGGACAGGAGCAGTTCTTC.

The chain has TRBV3-1 and TRBJ1-2; D not certain. Germline V gene data show CDR1 as LGHDT and CDR2 as YNNKEL (reference sequence). The CDR3 runs to 11 residues. Trimming left V 1 base short and J 7 bases short, with 4 bases between. CDR3 sequence (DNA): TGTGCCAGCAGCCAAGCCTTTGGCTACACCTTC. This encodes CASSQAFGYTF.

Remarks on this clonotype: At one of its ends the junction is not consistent with the germline gene, which may arise from a read error. The gene calls are TRBV5-1 and TRBJ2-5, with D perhaps given as TRBD1 or TRBD2 (5 bases each). CDR3 length: 14 residues. The germline V gene has CDR1 SGHRS and CDR2 YFSETQ. DNA of the CDR3: TGCGCCAGCAGCCCGGGACGGGGCCAAGAGGCCCAGTACTTC. Translation gives CASSPGRGQEAQYF.

A few counts support this clonotype. Written as DNA, the CDR3 is TGCGCCAGCAGCCAAGGAGGACAGGGATTCTACGAGCAGTACTTC. This translates into CASSQGGQGFYEQYF. The genes are TRBV4-1 and TRBJ2-7, with TRBD1 identical over 8 bases. CDR3 length: 15 residues. Germline V gives CDR1 MGHRA, CDR2 YSYEKL. The trim removed 1 base at V and 3 bases at J, leaving 5 bases unmatched.

This clonotype showed up just a few times. V and J are TRBV10-3 and TRBJ1-5, with 7 bases identical to TRBD1. The ends lost 3 bases at V and 2 bases at J; junction bases unmatched: 7. This CDR3 has 16 amino acids. Per the germline V gene, CDR1 is ENHRY and CDR2 is SYGVKD. The CDR3 reads CAISEKGASGNQPQHF. The CDR3 coding sequence is TGTGCCATCAGTGAAAAGGGGGCCTCGGGCAATCAGCCCCAGCATTTT.

This clonotype has ten or more counts. V usage is TRBV5-5 and J usage is TRBJ2-1; 11 nucleotides line up with TRBD1. CDR1 SGHKS and CDR2 YYEKEE come from the germline V gene (reference sequence). The CDR3 totals 15 residues. Unmatched junction bases numbered 6, after V lost 4 bases and J lost 6 bases. The CDR3, as DNA: TGTGCCAGCAGCCTCTACGGGACAGGGGGCAATGAGCAGTTCTTC. It codes for CASSLYGTGGNEQFF.

This clonotype was recorded a few times. V gene TRBV2 combines with J gene TRBJ1-2; unclear D gene. This CDR3 region has 14 residues. Trimming stripped 0 bases from V and 1 base from J, with 6 bases between. Germline CDR1 SNHLY, CDR2 FYNNEI. The CDR3 spells CASSEARINYGYTF. The CDR3 nucleotides are TGTGCCAGCAGTGAAGCCAGGATTAACTATGGCTACACCTTC.

The V call is TRBV29-1, the J call TRBJ2-3; D unclear. CDR3 size: 12 residues. V dropped 4 bases and J dropped 1 base, with 6 bases sitting between them. Per germline, CDR1 SQVTM and CDR2 ANQGSEA. CDR3 nucleotide sequence: TGCAGCGTTGTGTCTGGCACAGATACGCAGTATTTT. Amino acid sequence: CSVVSGTDTQYF.

This sequence joins TRBV27 and TRBJ1-2; TRBD1 matches at 8 bases. V lost 5 bases, J lost 6 bases, and 14 bases stayed unmatched. CDR3 length equals 16 residues. Per germline, CDR1 MNHEY and CDR2 SMNVEV (reference sequence). This chain's CDR3 is CASSRYNLRDRHGYTF. The CDR3 bases are TGTGCCAGCAGTCGCTACAACCTCCGGGACAGGCATGGCTACACCTTC.

The rearrangement links TRBV29-1 to TRBJ2-3, with 12 positions matching TRBD2. CDR3 size: 15 residues. The V gene end was trimmed by 8 bases and the J gene end by 0 bases; junction bases not matched to a gene: 6. CDR1 and CDR2 (germline): SQVTM, ANQGSEA. The CDR3 DNA reads as TGCAGCCTTTCCGGGACTAGCGGGAGCACAGATACGCAGTATTTT. Protein: CSLSGTSGSTDTQYF.

This clonotype was detected a few times. The chain employs TRBV5-1 and TRBJ2-3; D gene uncertain. Trimming stripped 0 bases from V and 2 bases from J, with 16 bases between. Germline CDR1 SGHRS, CDR2 YFSETQ. The CDR3 extends over 17 amino acids. The CDR3 bases are TGCGCCAGCAGCTTGGCCCTGTTGGTCAGTCTCACAGATACGCAGTATTTT. Translating gives CASSLALLVSLTDTQYF.

This clonotype has ten or more counts. The chain is built from TRBV29-1 and TRBJ2-5, with 8 bases fitting TRBD2. The J call may be incorrect, as the DNA end agrees better with TRBJ2-7. Germline CDR1 SQVTM, CDR2 ANQGSEA. The CDR3 totals 14 residues. The CDR3 spells CSVSGGRDLNEQYF. The CDR3 coding sequence is TGCAGCGTCAGCGGGGGTAGGGATCTGAACGAGCAGTACTTC.